Described below is a single T cell receptor beta chain sequence and its context. Its antigen is unknown. No clone much larger than this one lies a single base away; base qualities are absent. The library was obtained by the immunoSEQ multiplex PCR assay. For the multiplex PCR, a mixture combining 60 forward primers for TCR Vbeta segments and 13 reverse primers for TCR Jbeta segments was used. Amplification of the CDR3 region of rearranged TCR beta genes was performed with a multiplex PCR assay on genomic DNA. The Illumina HiSeq System was used to sequence the amplified TCR beta libraries as 87-base-pair reads. The paper's data handling went like this. A later analysis counted some 80 million unique TCR beta chains across the 650 to 800 repertoires, and 9 million to 14 million of these chains were shared by at least two donors. A nearest-neighbor algorithm error-corrected the raw reads and collapsed the reads into unique sequences, merging closely related sequences to remove PCR and sequencing errors. Alignment of CDR3 sequences to IMGT reference sequences was used to assign V, D and J gene segments. For a sequence to be retained, at least a six-nucleotide match to both a V gene segment and a J gene segment was required. Rearrangements were classified as productive when the CDR3 lacked stop codons and remained in frame with V and J, and all other rearrangements were classified as non-productive. CDR3 was defined according to IMGT convention as the region running from the second conserved V-encoded cysteine to the conserved J-encoded phenylalanine. In an earlier analysis of 500 to 650 of the donors, sequences lacking an unambiguous match to a single V gene segment were excluded. An earlier analysis of almost 600 of the donors classified V segments as functional when productive rearrangements were above 56.7% and as segregating when the standard deviation between donors was above 5%. A statistical classification framework was built to diagnose cytomegalovirus status from the catalog of TCR beta chain sequences. In a later analysis, V and J genes were assigned by comparing TCR nucleotide sequences against IMGT/GENE-DB human TR gene sequences. Using the TCRdist pipeline, a later analysis assigned CDR3 sequences along with most-parsimonious VDJ recombination scenarios. In a later analysis, every TCR beta chain was defined by the combination of its CDR3 amino acid sequence and its V-gene family, and reads without a unique V-gene family were dropped. A later analysis removed 500 to 650 highly shared, low-generation-probability nucleotide sequences to deal with suspected cross-contamination and a sequencing artifact. In a later analysis, a clonal expansion index for each public chain was calculated from normalized within-repertoire ranks of inferred template counts. A later analysis computed generation probabilities with a VDJ recombination model fitted to out-of-frame rearrangements, and checked the results against IGoR. In a later analysis, hypergeometric tests were used to score TCR-TCR, TCR-HLA and TCR-CMV co-occurrence, with a repertoire-size bias correction applied to TCR pairs. In a later analysis, false discovery rates were estimated by permuting HLA or CMV assignments 20 times. In a later analysis, co-occurring TCRs were grouped using DBSCAN, with TCRdist sequence similarity added in when clustering inside HLA-allele-positive subsets. Repertoires with fewer than 30,000 or more than 120,000 public chains, plus five repertoires with anomalous nucleotide sharing, were excluded from co-occurrence clustering. TCRdb mirrors the immuneACCESS table, restricted to in-frame sequences. Some clones are absent from its copies; in checked studies, under half trace to an unresolved V gene, and the reason for the others is unknown. That table gives V, J and clone size, and the DNA gave D and trimming. Across this sample there are 100,000 to 150,000 clones, with about 86% seen only once. Jointly, the top ten make up 2% to 2.5% of the sample.

V is pared back by 5 bases and J by 6 bases, with 21 bases lying between the germline termini. The CDR3 has 16 amino acids, counting the end cysteine and phenylalanine. Only the CDR3 DNA stays, 48 bases, in frame from base 1. Per the germline V gene (reference sequence), PRHDT is the CDR1 and FYEKMQ is the CDR2. The source of the sample is a study of cytomegalovirus exposure and HLA in healthy donors (dated by TCRdb to about 2017). At the level of the whole study: According to an earlier analysis of several hundred of the donors, roughly 180 million T cells yielded roughly 110 million unique TCR beta sequences and 250 to 350 Gb of sequence data. Approximately 310 gigabases of sequencing data and tens of millions of unique TCR sequences made up an early release that covered several hundred HLA-typed donors. Of the roughly 390 genotyped donors, 81% were placed in the genetic ancestry cluster associated with self-reported Caucasian donors. The study aimed to test whether cataloging public T cell receptors could reveal signatures of past pathogen exposure. The T cell repertoires of around 730 subjects were profiled by immunosequencing and related to cytomegalovirus serostatus. In addition to the first cohort of roughly 700 subjects, a separate validation cohort of approximately 120 different subjects was used. The study combined high-throughput TCR immunosequencing, statistical association of individual TCRs with disease status, and machine learning to predict cytomegalovirus infection status. To study patterns of TCR occurrence, a later analysis re-analyzed previously published TCR beta repertoires from around 670 donors and added high-resolution HLA genotyping. Rather than drawing on any new phenotypic data, the later analysis identified candidate immune exposures from TCR beta sequences and the way those sequences occurred across donors. In an earlier analysis of 587 of the donors, high-throughput TCR beta sequencing was used to judge whether each TCR beta V gene segment behaved as functional or pseudogenic. Donor age, sex, ethnicity and CMV serostatus were compiled together with the repertoire data. Genome-wide SNP genotypes for about 65% of the 666 donors were used in a later genetic analysis, which treated that subset as a discovery cohort. All discovery cohort repertoires had been generated on a single sequencing platform. Class I and class II HLA loci were covered by the typing at four-digit resolution. The number of typed donors differed by locus: about 620-640 for A, B, C, DRB1 and DQB1; some 500 for DQA1; 606 for DPA1; and 400 to 480 for DPB1. Four to six DR-DQ haplotypes were handled as single units for association and clustering, since linkage in the cohort was strong. On average, about 240,000 unique TCR beta nucleotide sequences were sequenced per donor among about 400 genotyped donors of the cohort, with 15% to 20% of those sequences being non-productive. The full study reports these points: A few of the identified cytomegalovirus-associated TCR beta chains were confirmed in vitro to be specific for cytomegalovirus antigens. A further reported finding was that TCR beta sequences accurately predicted the HLA-A and HLA-B alleles for most subjects in the first cohort. A later analysis reported that several top co-occurrence clusters appeared linked to parvovirus B19, influenza, CMV and Epstein-Barr virus. In both the original and validation cohorts, the classifier was reported to diagnose cytomegalovirus status with high specificity and sensitivity. In a later analysis, most CMV-associated TCR beta chains were found to appear HLA-restricted, with HLA associations seemingly driven largely by CMV exposure. Compared with equally common non-associated chains, HLA-associated TCR beta chains in a later analysis were more clonally expanded and had lower generation probabilities. Linkage disequilibrium might explain the correlated functional status among segregating V segments, but an unknown experimental factor could not be ruled out. V-gene and J-gene trimming of TCR beta chains was associated with a missense DCLRE1C variant in a later genetic analysis, and the association was replicated in an independent cohort. At a false discovery rate of 0.05, a later analysis linked 16,951 TCR beta sequences to specific HLA alleles. Some IMGT-functional V segments, including TRBV6-2 and TRBV6-3, could not be distinguished by the 87-base-pair reads and were therefore excluded. A group of highly shared sequence variants was considered likely to be a technical artifact of the sequencing pipeline. Sequencing depth was assumed to be roughly uniform across donors in the presence/absence analyses, though that assumption may not hold. Most TCR sequences were observed very rarely across donors, whereas some public TCRs were present in many individuals. In a later genetic analysis, fewer N-insertions in productive TCRs were reported among donors in an Asian-associated ancestry cluster than the 666-donor mean. The authors suggested that the approach could potentially be extended to other disease states and immunological phenotypes. According to a later analysis, TCR association rates differed among HLA loci, with DRB1 alleles showing the most associated TCRs and HLA-C alleles showing the fewest. About 17 rarely observed V segments, including chromosome 9 orphons, were excluded from the earlier analysis of several hundred of the donors because counts were too low. When HLA alleles, especially DR and DQ, strongly co-occurred, attributing TCR associations to individual alleles was difficult. The only immune exposure information available for the cohort was CMV serostatus. In an earlier analysis of approximately 590 of the donors, most TCR beta V segments appeared in productive rearrangements about 90% or about 30% of the time, broadly matching IMGT annotations. Because some donors lacked HLA typing at each locus, the association tests relied only on the typed subset. The study listed around 160 TCR beta chains as associated with cytomegalovirus. This cohort had only TCR beta chains sequenced, and the lack of alpha or paired-chain data limited which features could be detected.

The cohort comprised 550 to 700 healthy bone marrow donors. Cohort members were all nominally healthy when sampled, although unrecorded immune exposures were likely present. The donor was CMV seronegative and was included in the group of a few hundred seronegative cohort members. Each donor provided a peripheral blood sample, and peripheral blood mononuclear cells were used for TCR beta sequencing. Genomic DNA was extracted from the blood cell samples with the Qiagen DNeasy Blood Extraction Kit. This sequence was found in a woman aged 35 to 49 in good health and CMV-seronegative. Recombination linked TRBV13 to TRBJ2-3; TRBD1 could be the D gene, as 5 bases match. The sequenced sample consisted of PBMCs. The CDR3 region reads CASSPMPRQGADTQYF. The DNA sequence is TGTGCCAGCAGCCCGATGCCACGGCAGGGTGCCGATACGCAGTATTTT.